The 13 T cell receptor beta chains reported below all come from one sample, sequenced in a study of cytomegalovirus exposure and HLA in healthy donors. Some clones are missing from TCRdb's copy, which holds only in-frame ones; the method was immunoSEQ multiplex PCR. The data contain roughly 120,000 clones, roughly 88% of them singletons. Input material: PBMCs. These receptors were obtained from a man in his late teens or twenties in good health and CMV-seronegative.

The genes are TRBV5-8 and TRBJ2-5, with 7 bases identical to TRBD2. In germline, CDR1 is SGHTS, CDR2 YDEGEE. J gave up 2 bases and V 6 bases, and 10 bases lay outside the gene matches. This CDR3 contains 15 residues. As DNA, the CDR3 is TGTGCCAGCAAGCTTGGGTCGGGGGGACAAGAGACCCAGTACTTC. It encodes CASKLGSGGQETQYF.

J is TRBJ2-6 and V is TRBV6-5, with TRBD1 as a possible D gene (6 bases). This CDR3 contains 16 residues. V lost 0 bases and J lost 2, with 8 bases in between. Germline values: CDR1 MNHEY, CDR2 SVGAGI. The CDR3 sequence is CASSYSAGAGANVLTF. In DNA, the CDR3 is TGTGCCAGCAGTTACTCGGCAGGGGCTGGGGCCAACGTCCTGACTTTC.

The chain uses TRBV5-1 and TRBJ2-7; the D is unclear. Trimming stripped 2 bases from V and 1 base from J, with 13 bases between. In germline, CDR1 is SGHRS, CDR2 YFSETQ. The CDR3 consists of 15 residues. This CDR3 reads CASSFAASRSYEQYF. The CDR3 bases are TGCGCCAGCAGCTTCGCGGCATCTAGATCCTACGAGCAGTACTTC.

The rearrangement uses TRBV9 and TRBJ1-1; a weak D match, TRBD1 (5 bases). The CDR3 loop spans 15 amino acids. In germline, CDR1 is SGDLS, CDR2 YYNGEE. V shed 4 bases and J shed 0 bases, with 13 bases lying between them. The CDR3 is CASSIPAGMNTEAFF. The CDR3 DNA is TGTGCCAGCAGCATCCCGGCAGGGATGAACACTGAAGCTTTCTTT.

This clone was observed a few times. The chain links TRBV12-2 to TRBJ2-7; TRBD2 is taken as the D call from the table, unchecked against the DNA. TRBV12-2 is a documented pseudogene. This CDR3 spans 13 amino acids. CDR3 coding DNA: TGTGCAACCTCGACTAGCGGGATATACGAGCAGTACTTC. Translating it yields CATSTSGIYEQYF.

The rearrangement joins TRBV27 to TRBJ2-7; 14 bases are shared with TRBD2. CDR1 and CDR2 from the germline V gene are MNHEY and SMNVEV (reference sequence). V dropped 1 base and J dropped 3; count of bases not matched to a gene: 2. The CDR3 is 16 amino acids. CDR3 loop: CASSLFGTSGGYEQYF. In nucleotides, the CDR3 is TGTGCCAGCAGTTTATTCGGGACTAGCGGGGGCTACGAGCAGTACTTC.

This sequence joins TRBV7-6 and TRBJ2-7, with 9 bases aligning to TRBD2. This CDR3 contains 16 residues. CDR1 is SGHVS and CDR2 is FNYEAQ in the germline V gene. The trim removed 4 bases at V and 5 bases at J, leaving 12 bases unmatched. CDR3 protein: CASSSYGGRVSHEQYF. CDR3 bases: TGTGCCAGCAGCTCCTACGGCGGGAGGGTGAGCCACGAGCAGTACTTC.

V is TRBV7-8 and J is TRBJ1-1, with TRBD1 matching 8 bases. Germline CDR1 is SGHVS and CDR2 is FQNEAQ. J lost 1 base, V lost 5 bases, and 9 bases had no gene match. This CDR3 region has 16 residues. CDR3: CASSRKPTGANTEAFF. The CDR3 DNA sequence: TGTGCCAGCAGCCGGAAGCCGACAGGGGCGAACACTGAAGCTTTCTTT.

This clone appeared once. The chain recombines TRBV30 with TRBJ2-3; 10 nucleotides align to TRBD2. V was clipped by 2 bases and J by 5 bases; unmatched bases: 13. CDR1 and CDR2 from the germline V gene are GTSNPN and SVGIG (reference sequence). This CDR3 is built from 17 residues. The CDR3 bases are TGTGCCTGGAGTCTATCGCCGCTAGCGGGAGTACGAGATACGCAGTATTTT. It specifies CAWSLSPLAGVRDTQYF.

The CDR3 bases are TGTGCCAGTAGTATGGGGGGGTCTGGCTACGAGCAGTACTTC. Protein sequence: CASSMGGSGYEQYF. The V and J genes are TRBV19 and TRBJ2-7, with 7 bases that match TRBD2. Trimming took 3 bases from V and 3 from J; bases not matched to a gene: 5. The germline V gene has CDR1 LNHDA and CDR2 SQIVND (reference sequence). The CDR3 consists of 14 residues. Full variable domain (outside the CDR3, taken from reference TRBV19 and TRBJ2-7): DGGITQSPKYLFRKEGQNVTLSCEQNLNHDAMYWYRQDPGQGLRLIYYSQIVNDFQKGDIAEGYSVSREKKESFPLTVTSAQKNPTAFYLCASSMGGSGYEQYFGPGTRLTVT.

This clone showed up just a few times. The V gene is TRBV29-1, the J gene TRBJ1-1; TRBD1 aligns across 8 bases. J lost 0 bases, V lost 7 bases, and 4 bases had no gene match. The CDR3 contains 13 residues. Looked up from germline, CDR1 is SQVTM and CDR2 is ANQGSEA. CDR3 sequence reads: CSAGQGMNTEAFF. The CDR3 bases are TGCAGCGCCGGACAGGGTATGAACACTGAAGCTTTCTTT.

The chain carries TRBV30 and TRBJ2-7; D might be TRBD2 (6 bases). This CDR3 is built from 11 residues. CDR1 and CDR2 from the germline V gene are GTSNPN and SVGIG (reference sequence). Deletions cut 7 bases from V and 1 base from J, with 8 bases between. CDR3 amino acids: CASRGSYEQYF. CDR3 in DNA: TGTGCCTCCCGGGGGTCCTACGAGCAGTACTTC.

The CDR3 DNA is TGTGCCTGGGACAGGGACAACACCGGGGAGCTGTTTTTT. Residues: CAWDRDNTGELFF. V gene TRBV30 combines with J gene TRBJ2-2; 7 nucleotides line up with TRBD1. Germline CDR1 reads GTSNPN; CDR2 reads SVGIG (reference sequence). The CDR3 runs 13 residues. V lost 5 bases and J lost 2; bases outside the gene matches: 2. The entire variable domain, with the rest obtained from reference TRBV30 and TRBJ2-2, is as follows: SQTIHQWPATLVQPVGSPLSLECTVEGTSNPNLYWYRQAAGRGLQLLFYSVGIGQISSEVPQNLSASRPQDRQFILSSKKLLLSDSGFYLCAWDRDNTGELFFGEGSRLTVL.